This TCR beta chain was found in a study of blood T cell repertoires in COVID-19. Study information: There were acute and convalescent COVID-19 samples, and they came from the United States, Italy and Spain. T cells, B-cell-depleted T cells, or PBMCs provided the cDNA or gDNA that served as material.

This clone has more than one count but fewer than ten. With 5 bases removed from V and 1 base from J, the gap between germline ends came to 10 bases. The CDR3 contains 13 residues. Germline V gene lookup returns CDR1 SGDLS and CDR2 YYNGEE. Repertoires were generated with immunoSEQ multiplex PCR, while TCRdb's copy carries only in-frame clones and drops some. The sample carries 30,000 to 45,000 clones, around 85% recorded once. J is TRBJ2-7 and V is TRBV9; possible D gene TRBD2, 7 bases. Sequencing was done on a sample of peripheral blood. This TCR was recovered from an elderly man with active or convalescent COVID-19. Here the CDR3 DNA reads TGTGCCAGCAGTAGGGGGGGTTCCTACGAGCAGTACTTC. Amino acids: CASSRGGSYEQYF.